A single sample gave rise to the 25 T cell receptor beta chains below, sequenced in a study of blood T cells in healthy people across ages. Primed by a sample-barcoded 5' primer and a J-beta primer mix, a second PCR proceeded for about 6 to 11 cycles. TCRdb passed the 5' RACE reads through MiXCR, listing each CDR3 protein once. The repertoire includes 1.5 million to 2 million distinct CDR3 sequences, around 42% of them detected once, and more than 20% sits in the top ten. Sequencing used blood. These receptors all come from a human donor in good health.

Turning to this clonotype: The conserved closing phenylalanine or tryptophan is absent in this CDR3, likely reflecting a read error. The V call is TRBV20-1, the J call TRBJ2-4; TRBD2 might be the D (5 bases). Trimming left V 2 bases short and J 13 bases short, with 15 bases between. Germline-derived CDR1 and CDR2 are DFQATT and SNEGSKA (reference sequence). CDR3 size: 12 residues. CDR3 sequence reads: CSARLADYGQYV. CDR3 bases: TGCAGTGCTAGACTAGCCGACTACGGGCAGTACGTC.

J is TRBJ1-2 and V is TRBV6-5, with TRBD1 identical over 8 bases. Germline V gene lookup returns CDR1 MNHEY and CDR2 SVGAGI. Trimming removed 5 bases from V and 5 bases from J; junction bases left unmatched: 7. The CDR3 totals 14 residues. The CDR3 DNA sequence: TGTGCCAGCAGTCTGGGACAGGTCCCATATGGCTACACCTTC. Protein product: CASSLGQVPYGYTF.

The chain carries TRBV20-1 and TRBJ2-3; 7 nucleotides align to TRBD1. This CDR3 has 12 residues. V lost 5 bases, J lost 9 bases, and 8 bases stayed unmatched. CDR1 is DFQATT and CDR2 is SNEGSKA in the germline V gene (reference sequence). For the CDR3, the DNA is TGCAGTGCTTTATATACAGGGGAGACGCAGTATTTT. This translates into CSALYTGETQYF.

This clonotype was observed a few times. J is TRBJ2-3 and V is TRBV20-1; a possible D gene is TRBD2 (6 bases). V dropped 6 bases and J dropped 2 bases, with 12 bases sitting between them. The germline CDR1 and CDR2 sequences are DFQATT and SNEGSKA (reference sequence). The CDR3 covers 13 residues. CDR3 nucleotide sequence: TGCAGTGCAACGGGACTGCTCACAGATACGCAGTATTTT. This encodes CSATGLLTDTQYF.

Here the CDR3 DNA reads TGTGCCAGCAGCTTATACGGGGCAGATGGAGAGACCCAGTACTTC. The encoded protein is CASSLYGADGETQYF. The gene calls are TRBV7-2 and TRBJ2-5, with D perhaps given as TRBD1 or TRBD2 (5 bases each). This CDR3 is built from 15 residues. Germline CDR1 reads SGHTA; CDR2 reads FQGNSA. V lost 2 bases to trimming and J lost 4 bases, with 14 bases between them.

In this sample, this clonotype turned up once. This chain connects TRBV7-9 to TRBJ1-1, with D perhaps matching TRBD1 (5 bases). The CDR3 is 15 residues long. Trimming removed 7 bases from V and 9 bases from J, with 24 bases in between. CDR1 and CDR2 (germline): SEHNR, FQNEAQ (reference sequence). The CDR3 DNA sequence: TGTGCCAGCACCTCTTCCGGGACCCCACAAAGTAAAGCTTTCTTT. Its protein is CASTSSGTPQSKAFF.

This clonotype was detected a few times. The V and J genes are TRBV29-1 and TRBJ2-1; 11 bases map to TRBD2. CDR3 length: 15 amino acids. Looked up from germline, CDR1 is SQVTM and CDR2 is ANQGSEA. V lost 5 bases to trimming and J lost 4 bases; unmatched junction nucleotides: 7. CDR3 in amino acids: CSVFGLAGGYNEQFF. CDR3 DNA: TGCAGCGTTTTCGGACTAGCGGGCGGTTACAATGAGCAGTTCTTC.

The rearrangement uses TRBV7-2 and TRBJ2-7; 7 bases are a match to TRBD1. Losses at the gene ends were 1 base for V and 4 bases for J; bases not matched to a gene: 4. The CDR3 totals 14 residues. Germline loops: CDR1 SGHTA, CDR2 FQGNSA. The CDR3 loop is CASSLVVTGYEQYF. CDR3 DNA sequence: TGTGCCAGCAGCTTAGTCGTGACAGGGTACGAGCAGTACTTC.

The sample holds a few counts of this clonotype. This sequence joins TRBV29-1 and TRBJ2-3; 7 nucleotides align to TRBD1. Germline CDR1 is SQVTM and CDR2 is ANQGSEA. This CDR3 has 14 amino acids. J lost 3 bases, V lost 7 bases, and 10 bases had no gene match. CDR3 nucleotides: TGCAGCGCGGGCCGGGACAGCTGGACAGATACGCAGTATTTT. Translated, it gives CSAGRDSWTDTQYF.

The V and J genes are TRBV27 and TRBJ2-7; D not certain. Trimming took 2 bases from V and 6 from J, leaving 14 bases between them. The CDR3 has 14 residues. Germline V lookup: CDR1 MNHEY, CDR2 SMNVEV (reference sequence). The CDR3: CASSLTEAEAEQYF. CDR3 nucleotides: TGTGCCAGCAGTTTAACCGAGGCAGAAGCCGAGCAGTACTTC.

This clonotype was seen a handful of times. V usage is TRBV20-1 and J usage is TRBJ2-1, with TRBD2 identical over 11 bases. The CDR3 contains 16 residues. From germline, CDR1 is DFQATT and CDR2 SNEGSKA (reference sequence). Trimming at V came to 2 bases and at J to 3 bases, leaving 6 bases not matched to a gene. The DNA of the CDR3 is TGCAGTGCTAGATCGGGACTAGCGGAATTCTACAATGAGCAGTTCTTC. Amino acids: CSARSGLAEFYNEQFF.

This chain uses TRBV7-2 with TRBJ2-1; 7 bases match TRBD2. CDR3 size: 15 residues. V dropped 2 bases and J dropped 6; count of bases not matched to a gene: 7. Germline CDR1 is SGHTA and CDR2 is FQGNSA. CDR3 residues: CASSLSVAGPNEQFF. The CDR3 DNA reads as TGTGCCAGCAGCTTATCGGTAGCGGGCCCCAATGAGCAGTTCTTC.

In its sample, this clonotype was seen a few times. The CDR3 DNA reads as TGCGCCAGCAGCTCTACCGGGACAAAAGAGACCCAGTACTTC. As protein: CASSSTGTKETQYF. This rearrangement joins TRBV5-1 to TRBJ2-5, with D tentatively TRBD1 (6 bases). Trimming cost V 3 bases and J 3 bases, with 12 bases left between them. The CDR3 totals 14 residues. The germline V gene has CDR1 SGHRS and CDR2 YFSETQ. Supplemented by reference TRBV5-1 and TRBJ2-5, the full variable domain reads KAGVTQTPRYLIKTRGQQVTLSCSPISGHRSVSWYQQTPGQGLQFLFEYFSETQRNKGNFPGRFSGRQFSNSRSEMNVSTLELGDSALYLCASSSTGTKETQYFGPGTRLLVL.

The chain employs TRBV5-1 and TRBJ2-1, with D possibly matching TRBD1 (5 bases). The CDR3 extends over 13 amino acids. Germline V gene data show CDR1 as SGHRS and CDR2 as YFSETQ. Deletions cut 4 bases from V and 7 bases from J, with 12 bases between. CDR3 DNA: TGCGCCAGCAGCCCCACAGGTTTAAATGAGCAGTTCTTC. It encodes CASSPTGLNEQFF.

Comment on this clonotype: A much larger clone is a single base away; this may be a read error. This chain connects TRBV6-1 to TRBJ2-6; D gene uncertain. Germline CDR1 reads MNHNS; CDR2 reads SASEGT. CDR3 size: 15 residues. Here the CDR3 reads CASNEKNSGANVLTF. The CDR3, as DNA: TGTGCCAGCAATGAAAAAAACTCTGGGGCCAACGTCCTGACTTTC.

The chain recombines TRBV4-2 with TRBJ2-4; 10 bases line up with TRBD2. This CDR3 has 14 residues. Germline loops: CDR1 LGHNA, CDR2 YNFKEQ. The junction had 6 bases not matched to a gene; V was cut back by 7 bases and J by 6 bases. This chain's CDR3 is CASIKRGGRNIQYF. The CDR3 region has the DNA TGTGCCAGCATTAAGCGGGGGGGCAGAAACATTCAGTACTTC.

This rearrangement joins TRBV7-2 to TRBJ1-2; D is uncertain. In germline, CDR1 is SGHTA, CDR2 FQGNSA. This CDR3 comprises 15 residues. Trimming took off 5 bases at V and 4 bases at J, with 17 bases between the two ends. The CDR3 loop reads CASSLSRTAFYGYTF. CDR3 DNA sequence: TGTGCCAGCAGCCTAAGCCGAACAGCCTTCTATGGCTACACCTTC.

The rearrangement links TRBV12-3 or TRBV12-4 to TRBJ2-1, with 11 bases lining up with TRBD2. This CDR3 is 19 amino acids long. The V segment lost 6 bases and the J segment 7 bases; nucleotides outside the gene matches: 20. CDR3 nucleotide sequence: TGTGCCAGCAGCCCTAAGCACCCGGGACTAGCGGCCGCGGGGAATGAGCAGTTCTTC. The encoded protein is CASSPKHPGLAAAGNEQFF.

This clonotype was recorded only once. The chain is built from TRBV7-9 and TRBJ2-1, with TRBD2 identical over 7 bases. The germline gives CDR1 SEHNR, CDR2 FQNEAQ (reference sequence). The CDR3 has 12 residues. V shed 9 bases, J shed 5 bases, and the junction held 4 bases outside the gene matches. CDR3 sequence (DNA): TGTGCCAGAGCGGGACTAAACAATGAGCAGTTCTTC. Its protein product is CARAGLNNEQFF. Full variable domain (outside the CDR3, taken from reference TRBV7-9 and TRBJ2-1): DTGVSQNPRHKITKRGQNVTFRCDPISEHNRLYWYRQTLGQGPEFLTYFQNEAQLEKSRLLSDRFSAERPKGSFSTLEIQRTEQGDSAMYLCARAGLNNEQFFGPGTRLTVL.

This clonotype showed up many times. The rearrangement uses TRBV7-2 and TRBJ2-5; 10 nucleotides line up with TRBD2. J lost 0 bases, V lost 4 bases, and 8 bases had no gene match. Per germline, CDR1 SGHTA and CDR2 FQGNSA. This CDR3 contains 17 residues. The CDR3 is CASSSSGTSDDQETQYF. As DNA, the CDR3 is TGTGCCAGCAGCTCTTCCGGGACTAGCGACGACCAAGAGACCCAGTACTTC.

The chain links TRBV25-1 to TRBJ2-7; no reliable D call. Germline V gives CDR1 MGHDK, CDR2 SYGVNS. This CDR3 spans 14 amino acids. Trimming took 2 bases from V and 6 from J, leaving 14 bases between them. In nucleotides, the CDR3 is TGTGCCAGCAGTGAAGCTGGAGACACACGCGAGCAGTACTTC. Amino acid sequence: CASSEAGDTREQYF.

This chain connects TRBV20-1 to TRBJ2-1; D unclear. V lost 4 bases and J lost 0, with 13 bases in between. CDR3 size: 15 residues. Looked up from germline, CDR1 is DFQATT and CDR2 is SNEGSKA (reference sequence). CDR3 sequence: CSATNPKSSYNEQFF. For the CDR3, the DNA is TGCAGTGCTACAAACCCCAAGAGCTCCTACAATGAGCAGTTCTTC.

The V and J genes are TRBV5-1 and TRBJ2-1; a possible D gene is TRBD1 (6 bases). The CDR3 contains 15 residues. From germline, CDR1 is SGHRS and CDR2 YFSETQ. The V and J ends lost 2 bases and 3 bases respectively, with 12 bases between them. The CDR3 DNA reads TGCGCCAGCAGCTTCCAGGGGCGAAGCTACAATGAGCAGTTCTTC. Translation gives CASSFQGRSYNEQFF.

The rearrangement uses TRBV3-1 and TRBJ2-7, with TRBD2 matching 9 bases. The V gene end was trimmed by 3 bases and the J gene end by 7 bases; junction bases not matched to a gene: 10. CDR3 length: 15 residues. Looked up from germline, CDR1 is LGHDT and CDR2 is YNNKEL (reference sequence). CDR3 residues: CASSHGLLLAGEQYF. The CDR3 coding sequence is TGTGCCAGCAGCCACGGGCTACTTCTAGCGGGGGAGCAGTACTTC.

Only a few counts were recorded for this clonotype. The V and J genes are TRBV18 and TRBJ2-5, with 12 bases matching TRBD2. Trimming took 0 bases from V and 3 from J; bases not matched to a gene: 8. The germline gives CDR1 KGHSH, CDR2 LQKENI. The CDR3 sequence is 18 residues long. The CDR3 nucleotides read TGTGCCAGCTCACCACCGCTGCGACCTAGCGGGGGGGAAGAGACCCAGTACTTC. Residues: CASSPPLRPSGGEETQYF.